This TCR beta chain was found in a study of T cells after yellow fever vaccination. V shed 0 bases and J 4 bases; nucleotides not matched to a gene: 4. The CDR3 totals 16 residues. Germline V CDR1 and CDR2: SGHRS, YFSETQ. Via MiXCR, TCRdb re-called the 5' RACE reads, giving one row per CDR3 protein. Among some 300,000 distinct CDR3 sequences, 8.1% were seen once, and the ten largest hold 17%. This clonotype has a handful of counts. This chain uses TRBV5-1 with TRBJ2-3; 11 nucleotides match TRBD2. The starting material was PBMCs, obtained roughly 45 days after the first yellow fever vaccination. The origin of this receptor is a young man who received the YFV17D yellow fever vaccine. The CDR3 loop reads CASSLESSGGPDTQYF. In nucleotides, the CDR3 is TGCGCCAGCAGCTTGGAGTCTAGCGGGGGGCCAGATACGCAGTATTTT. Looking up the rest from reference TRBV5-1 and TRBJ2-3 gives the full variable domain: KAGVTQTPRYLIKTRGQQVTLSCSPISGHRSVSWYQQTPGQGLQFLFEYFSETQRNKGNFPGRFSGRQFSNSRSEMNVSTLELGDSALYLCASSLESSGGPDTQYFGPGTRLTVL.